The 30 T cell receptor beta chains reported below all come from one sample, sequenced in a study of cytomegalovirus exposure and HLA in healthy donors. With 60 Vbeta and 13 Jbeta primers, the PCR was carried out. Sequencing was performed with immunoSEQ multiplex PCR; in TCRdb, only in-frame clones are kept and a portion is missing. Among more than 90,000 clones listed, over 60% were seen once. Sequenced material: PBMCs. These receptors all come from a boy aged 5-17 years in good health and CMV-seropositive.

V usage is TRBV27 and J usage is TRBJ2-7; 8 positions match TRBD2. With 5 bases clipped from V and 2 bases from J, the junction kept 11 bases outside the gene matches. Germline assignment: CDR1 MNHEY and CDR2 SMNVEV (reference sequence). CDR3 size: 16 residues. The CDR3 DNA sequence: TGTGCCAGCAGTGCTGCGGGACTAGGGAACACCTACGAGCAGTACTTC. Translation: CASSAAGLGNTYEQYF.

This chain uses TRBV4-2 with TRBJ2-3, with 9 positions matching TRBD2. J was trimmed by 3 bases and V by 3 bases; bases with no gene match: 13. The germline CDR1 and CDR2 sequences are LGHNA and YNFKEQ. There are 18 residues in the CDR3. CDR3 in amino acids: CASSQSPSGGGATDTQYF. CDR3 nucleotide sequence: TGTGCCAGCAGCCAGAGTCCTTCTGGCGGGGGGGCGACAGATACGCAGTATTTT.

As concerns this clone: The junction differs from germline at one of its ends, possibly a read error. The chain carries TRBV7-7 and TRBJ1-1, with D uncertain. The CDR3 loop spans 15 amino acids. CDR1 and CDR2 from the germline V gene are SSHAT and FNYEAQ (reference sequence). CDR3: CASSPYGSPDTEAFF. The CDR3 nucleotides are TGTGCTAGCAGCCCATATGGGAGTCCGGACACTGAAGCTTTCTTT.

The chain joins TRBV30 to TRBJ2-7, with TRBD1 identical over 12 bases. The CDR3 covers 16 residues. Trimming took 3 bases from V and 3 from J; bases not matched to a gene: 9. CDR1 GTSNPN and CDR2 SVGIG come from the germline V gene (reference sequence). For the CDR3, the DNA is TGTGCCTGGAGACTCCCGGGACAGGGGGCGATCTACGAGCAGTACTTC. It codes for CAWRLPGQGAIYEQYF.

Worth noting for this clone: Other DNA sequences in this sample translate to the same CDR3. V usage is TRBV27 and J usage is TRBJ1-5, with 8 nucleotides matching TRBD1. CDR1 and CDR2 (germline): MNHEY, SMNVEV (reference sequence). The CDR3 sequence is 13 residues long. The J segment lost 7 bases and the V segment lost 4 bases, leaving 3 bases of the junction unmatched. The CDR3 DNA reads TGTGCCAGCAGTTGGACAGGGCGACAGCCCCAGCATTTT. Translating it yields CASSWTGRQPQHF.

V is TRBV30 and J is TRBJ2-5; maybe TRBD2 (6 bases). Germline V gives CDR1 GTSNPN, CDR2 SVGIG (reference sequence). V was trimmed by 0 bases and J by 7 bases, leaving 15 bases between them. This CDR3 region has 14 residues. CDR3 protein: CAWSVGAGIGTQYF. CDR3 DNA: TGTGCCTGGAGTGTAGGTGCGGGAATCGGGACCCAGTACTTC.

This clone has more than one count but fewer than ten. V gene TRBV2 combines with J gene TRBJ2-1, with D tentatively TRBD2 (6 bases). Germline CDR1 is SNHLY and CDR2 is FYNNEI. This CDR3 comprises 14 residues. V was clipped by 4 bases and J by 10 bases, with 17 bases between them. DNA of the CDR3: TGTGCCAGCAGTGGGGGGACTGCCTCGGGGGAGCAGTTCTTC. It codes for CASSGGTASGEQFF.

The chain carries TRBV12-5 and TRBJ1-4; 7 bases agree with TRBD1. The CDR3 loop spans 15 amino acids. The germline CDR1 and CDR2 sequences are LGHNT and FRNRAP. Trimming cost V 1 base and J 10 bases; bases outside gene matches: 9. CDR3 sequence (DNA): TGTGCTAGTGGTTTGGGGCAGGGGGGCTATGGAAAACTGTTTTTT. Its translation is CASGLGQGGYGKLFF. The variable domain in full, with the rest retrieved from reference TRBV12-5 and TRBJ1-4, is DARVTQTPRHKVTEMGQEVTMRCQPILGHNTVFWYRQTMMQGLELLAYFRNRAPLDDSGMPKDRFSAEMPDATLATLKIQPSEPRDSAVYFCASGLGQGGYGKLFFGSGTQLSVL.

This chain joins TRBV30 and TRBJ2-3, with 14 bases identical to TRBD2. In germline, CDR1 is GTSNPN, CDR2 SVGIG (reference sequence). With V trimmed by 6 bases and J by 1 base, 12 bases remained unmatched. The CDR3 sequence is 18 residues long. CDR3 loop: CACTGTSGGLSGTDTQYF. DNA for the CDR3: TGTGCCTGTACTGGGACTAGCGGGGGCCTTTCCGGCACAGATACGCAGTATTTT. The full variable domain, rest sourced from reference TRBV30 and TRBJ2-3, is SQTIHQWPATLVQPVGSPLSLECTVEGTSNPNLYWYRQAAGRGLQLLFYSVGIGQISSEVPQNLSASRPQDRQFILSSKKLLLSDSGFYLCACTGTSGGLSGTDTQYFGPGTRLTVL.

The rearrangement uses TRBV2 and TRBJ2-1; 9 bases map to TRBD1. V lost 5 bases and J lost 9; bases outside the gene matches: 11. Looked up from germline, CDR1 is SNHLY and CDR2 is FYNNEI. There are 15 residues in the CDR3. In nucleotides, the CDR3 is TGTGCCAGCAGTCGCCCCCGGGACAGGGAAACTGAGCAGTTCTTC. Amino acid sequence: CASSRPRDRETEQFF.

The chain has TRBV25-1 and TRBJ2-7; 8 positions agree with TRBD2. V was pared by 3 bases and J by 6 bases, with 19 bases of the junction left unmatched. This CDR3 spans 18 amino acids. Germline CDR1 reads MGHDK; CDR2 reads SYGVNS. CDR3 coding DNA: TGTGCCAGCAGTGACCCACAGGTAAGCGGGGGCGAGTGCCGCGAGCAGTACTTC. This codes for CASSDPQVSGGECREQYF.

The rearrangement joins TRBV7-9 to TRBJ2-5, with a tentative D call TRBD1 (6 bases). The J call may be incorrect, as the DNA end agrees better with TRBJ2-7. The CDR3 totals 16 residues. CDR1 is SEHNR and CDR2 is FQNEAQ in the germline V gene (reference sequence). The chain's CDR3 is CASSFAYGQPPYEQYF. DNA for the CDR3: TGTGCCAGCAGCTTCGCCTACGGACAGCCTCCCTACGAGCAGTACTTC.

The chain couples TRBV19 to TRBJ1-2, with unresolved D. The ends were cut back, 5 bases at V and 4 bases at J, with 8 bases in the middle. The CDR3 contains 12 residues. The germline gives CDR1 LNHDA, CDR2 SQIVND (reference sequence). CDR3 in amino acids: CASSRAGYGYTF. CDR3 sequence (DNA): TGTGCCAGTAGTCGAGCAGGCTATGGCTACACCTTC.

This clone occurred once. The chain couples TRBV7-9 to TRBJ2-7; no reliable D call. Germline-derived CDR1 and CDR2 are SEHNR and FQNEAQ (reference sequence). This CDR3 is built from 15 residues. Trimming took off 0 bases at V and 6 bases at J, with 15 bases between the two ends. CDR3 protein: CASSLAVGSFIEQYF. The CDR3 nucleotides read TGTGCCAGCAGCTTAGCGGTGGGCAGCTTTATCGAGCAGTACTTC.

The V call is TRBV5-1, the J call TRBJ1-5; a possible D gene is TRBD1 (5 bases). Germline V gene lookup returns CDR1 SGHRS and CDR2 YFSETQ. This CDR3 has 14 amino acids. V gave up 0 bases and J gave up 4 bases, with 8 bases separating them. This CDR3 reads CASSLGTTNQPQHF. The CDR3 DNA sequence: TGCGCCAGCAGCTTGGGGACAACAAATCAGCCCCAGCATTTT.

This clone has only a few counts. CDR3 sequence reads: CAWSVQRDTEAFF. In DNA, the CDR3 is TGTGCCTGGAGTGTACAGAGGGACACTGAAGCTTTCTTT. The gene calls are TRBV30 and TRBJ1-1; D not certain. Germline values: CDR1 GTSNPN, CDR2 SVGIG (reference sequence). This CDR3 spans 13 amino acids. Deletions cut 0 bases from V and 3 bases from J, with 8 bases between.

CDR3 residues: CASSSQPTGSSYEQYF. As DNA, the CDR3 is TGCGCCAGCAGCTCACAACCAACAGGGAGCTCCTACGAGCAGTACTTC. The genes are TRBV5-1 and TRBJ2-7; maybe TRBD1 (6 bases). Trimming removed 3 bases from V and 0 bases from J, with 16 bases in between. CDR1 SGHRS and CDR2 YFSETQ come from the germline V gene. The CDR3 length is 16 residues.

This clone occurred a few times. This sequence joins TRBV7-2 and TRBJ2-1; 9 bases are shared with TRBD2. The ends lost 5 bases at V and 6 bases at J; junction bases unmatched: 8. The CDR3 is made up of 15 amino acids. Germline CDR1 is SGHTA and CDR2 is FQGNSA. The CDR3 nucleotides are TGTGCCAGCAGCGGACTCGCGGGAGGGCGCAATGAGCAGTTCTTC. This gives the protein CASSGLAGGRNEQFF.

This sequence joins TRBV7-3 and TRBJ2-2; maybe TRBD1 (5 bases). Trimming removed 4 bases from V and 3 bases from J, with 18 bases in between. The CDR3 contains 17 residues. CDR1 SGHTA and CDR2 FQGTGA come from the germline V gene. CDR3 in amino acids: CASSSLQQDVYTGELFF. Written as DNA, the CDR3 is TGTGCCAGCAGCTCCCTCCAACAGGACGTTTACACCGGGGAGCTGTTTTTT.

The genes are TRBV5-5 and TRBJ2-2; D possibly corresponds to TRBD2 (6 bases). CDR1 SGHKS and CDR2 YYEKEE come from the germline V gene (reference sequence). CDR3 size: 19 residues. V dropped 2 bases and J dropped 4 bases, with 24 bases sitting between them. CDR3 region: CASSFSGRLAGTSTGELFF. The CDR3 region has the DNA TGTGCCAGCAGCTTTTCGGGTCGTTTGGCGGGAACGAGCACCGGGGAGCTGTTTTTT.

The J gene is TRBJ1-2, the V gene TRBV6-1; TRBD1 is a possible D gene (6 bases). This CDR3 has 15 amino acids. V gave up 0 bases and J gave up 8 bases, with 16 bases separating them. Looked up from germline, CDR1 is MNHNS and CDR2 is SASEGT. The CDR3 coding sequence is TGTGCCAGCAGTGAAGCGGGGGCAACGGGTCGCGGCTACACCTTC. Its translation: CASSEAGATGRGYTF.

The genes are TRBV10-3 and TRBJ1-1, with D tentatively TRBD1 (5 bases). In germline, CDR1 is ENHRY, CDR2 SYGVKD. This CDR3 region has 16 residues. Between the trimmed V and J ends, which lost 0 bases and 6 bases, there was a span of 17 bases. The CDR3 here is CAISESGPRGVAEAFF. DNA for the CDR3: TGTGCCATCAGTGAGTCGGGACCTCGGGGGGTCGCTGAAGCTTTCTTT.

The V and J genes are TRBV15 and TRBJ1-4; possible D gene TRBD1, 5 bases. The CDR3 loop spans 16 amino acids. Trimming removed 0 bases from V and 4 bases from J, with 12 bases in between. The germline V gene has CDR1 LNHNV and CDR2 YYDKDF (reference sequence). The CDR3 DNA follows: TGTGCCACCAGCAGAGATAATAGGGGTCTTAATGAAAAACTGTTTTTT. This gives the protein CATSRDNRGLNEKLFF. Full variable domain (remainder filled in from reference TRBV15 and TRBJ1-4): DAMVIQNPRYQVTQFGKPVTLSCSQTLNHNVMYWYQQKSSQAPKLLFHYYDKDFNNEADTPDNFQSRRPNTSFCFLDIRSPGLGDTAMYLCATSRDNRGLNEKLFFGSGTQLSVL.

V and J are TRBV5-1 and TRBJ1-2, with a possible D match to TRBD1 (5 bases). The CDR3 contains 12 residues. Germline loops: CDR1 SGHRS, CDR2 YFSETQ. Trimming removed 4 bases at V and 4 bases at J, with 8 bases between. The CDR3 bases are TGCGCCAGCAGCCCCGACAGCTATGGCTACACCTTC. Amino acid sequence: CASSPDSYGYTF.

The gene calls are TRBV4-1 and TRBJ2-3; 14 bases are shared with TRBD2. CDR3 size: 18 residues. Germline CDR1 is MGHRA and CDR2 is YSYEKL. V shed 6 bases and J 2 bases; nucleotides not matched to a gene: 10. This CDR3 is CASSPIGTSGGYTDTQYF. The CDR3 nucleotides read TGCGCCAGCAGTCCGATTGGGACTAGCGGGGGATACACAGATACGCAGTATTTT.

This clone was recorded a few times. V and J are TRBV25-1 and TRBJ2-1; 8 nucleotides align to TRBD2. The germline V gene encodes CDR1 MGHDK and CDR2 SYGVNS. The junction had 10 bases not matched to a gene; V was cut back by 5 bases and J by 4 bases. The CDR3 is 16 amino acids. CDR3 DNA sequence: TGTGCCAGCAGTCCCCGGGGGGGGCAGGCGTACAATGAGCAGTTCTTC. Protein product: CASSPRGGQAYNEQFF.

The J gene is TRBJ1-1, the V gene TRBV30, with D hard to call. Trimming left V 4 bases short and J 1 base short, with 10 bases between. Germline CDR1 GTSNPN, CDR2 SVGIG (reference sequence). The CDR3 is 13 residues long. CDR3 sequence (DNA): TGTGCCTGGAACATAGCGCGGAACACTGAAGCTTTCTTT. Protein product: CAWNIARNTEAFF.

This clone was recorded only once. This chain uses TRBV30 with TRBJ2-1; 13 nucleotides align to TRBD2. Trimming cost V 7 bases and J 7 bases; bases outside gene matches: 10. Germline V lookup: CDR1 GTSNPN, CDR2 SVGIG (reference sequence). The CDR3 runs to 15 residues. The CDR3 here is CASHSGLAGVNEQFF. The DNA for the CDR3 is TGTGCCTCCCACTCTGGACTAGCGGGAGTAAATGAGCAGTTCTTC. The whole variable domain, filled in from reference TRBV30 and TRBJ2-1, reads SQTIHQWPATLVQPVGSPLSLECTVEGTSNPNLYWYRQAAGRGLQLLFYSVGIGQISSEVPQNLSASRPQDRQFILSSKKLLLSDSGFYLCASHSGLAGVNEQFFGPGTRLTVL.

In its sample, this clone was seen a few times. CDR3 sequence: CASSSRGGEANYGYTF. In DNA, the CDR3 is TGTGCCAGCAGCTCCCGGGGGGGGGAAGCTAACTATGGCTACACCTTC. The chain uses TRBV13 and TRBJ1-2; tentative D call: TRBD1 (5 bases). Germline CDR1 is PRHDT and CDR2 is FYEKMQ (reference sequence). The V gene lost 4 bases and the J gene lost 0 bases, with 15 bases spanning the gap. CDR3 length equals 16 residues.

The rearrangement links TRBV7-6 to TRBJ2-3; TRBD2 matches at 8 bases. After removal of 3 bases from V and 3 bases from J, the junction contained 11 bases not matched to a gene. CDR1 and CDR2 (germline): SGHVS, FNYEAQ. CDR3 length equals 17 residues. This CDR3 reads CASSFSGRGPGTDTQYF. The CDR3 DNA is TGTGCCAGCAGCTTTTCCGGGAGGGGCCCAGGGACAGATACGCAGTATTTT. The complete variable domain, with remaining parts taken from reference TRBV7-6 and TRBJ2-3, reads GAGVSQSPRYKVTKRGQDVALRCDPISGHVSLYWYRQALGQGPEFLTYFNYEAQQDKSGLPNDRFSAERPEGSISTLTIQRTEQRDSAMYRCASSFSGRGPGTDTQYFGPGTRLTVL.